The clone carrying this TCR beta chain came up a few times. This specimen belongs to a study of identical twins. Germline CDR1 is SGHAT and CDR2 is FQDESV (reference sequence). Trimming left V 3 bases short and J 6 bases short, with 15 bases between. The CDR3 loop spans 15 amino acids. MiXCR, applied by TCRdb to the 5' RACE reads, yields one record per CDR3 protein. The table has 500,000 to 600,000 distinct CDR3 sequences, approximately 22% seen once; the top ten hold approximately 0.95%. These same records also appear under a second study, on T cells expressing NK-cell markers.

The sample taken for sequencing was CD4+ T cells sorted from blood. V and J are TRBV11-1 and TRBJ2-1, with D unresolved. This TCR came from a woman aged 18-29 years in good health. The CDR3 region has the DNA TGTGCCAGCAGCTTTAGTGTTGGTTCGTTCAATGAGCAGTTCTTC. The encoded protein is CASSFSVGSFNEQFF.